The 15 T cell receptor beta chains reported below all come from one sample, sequenced in a study of shared clonotypes between healthy human individuals. Assay used: immunoSEQ multiplex PCR; TCRdb lists only in-frame clones, some missing. The sample yields roughly 530,000 clones, 90% to 96% seen once. Material: naive CD4+ T cells sorted from blood. Described subset: CD45RA+ positively selected. The receptors were sampled from a woman aged 30 to 39 in good health.

The chain is built from TRBV9 and TRBJ2-7; 8 nucleotides match TRBD1. Germline CDR1 is SGDLS and CDR2 is YYNGEE. This CDR3 has 16 amino acids. Losses at the gene ends were 4 bases for V and 6 bases for J; bases not matched to a gene: 15. In nucleotides, the CDR3 is TGTGCCAGCAGCCAAGTGGGCAGCAGGGGGCCGGGCGAGCAGTACTTC. This sequence encodes CASSQVGSRGPGEQYF.

This rearrangement joins TRBV6-5 to TRBJ2-7; 7 nucleotides match TRBD1. Losses at the gene ends were 0 bases for V and 2 bases for J; bases not matched to a gene: 7. This CDR3 comprises 16 residues. CDR1 MNHEY and CDR2 SVGAGI come from the germline V gene. The CDR3 DNA follows: TGTGCCAGCAGTTACTCAGGGACAGTAAAAACCTACGAGCAGTACTTC. This encodes CASSYSGTVKTYEQYF.

The CDR3 is CASSIGKTSGFTDTQYF. The CDR3 region has the DNA TGTGCCAGTAGTATAGGGAAAACTAGCGGGTTCACAGATACGCAGTATTTT. This sequence joins TRBV19 and TRBJ2-3; the match to TRBD2 covers 9 bases. The length of the CDR3 is 17 residues. V was clipped by 1 base and J by 2 bases; unmatched bases: 7. Per germline, CDR1 LNHDA and CDR2 SQIVND (reference sequence).

The chain has TRBV18 and TRBJ2-4; 7 nucleotides line up with TRBD1. Per germline, CDR1 KGHSH and CDR2 LQKENI. This CDR3 region has 15 residues. V trimming: 1 base; J trimming: 4 bases; junction bases outside the gene matches: 4. The CDR3 here is CASSPRGTEKNIQYF. CDR3 nucleotide sequence: TGTGCCAGCTCACCACGTGGGACAGAAAAAAACATTCAGTACTTC.

In its sample, this clone was seen once. This chain joins TRBV5-5 and TRBJ1-5; D is unresolved. Germline-derived CDR1 and CDR2 are SGHKS and YYEKEE (reference sequence). The CDR3 covers 14 residues. The V end was cut by 4 bases, the J end by 5 bases, with 13 bases between. In DNA, the CDR3 is TGTGCCAGCAGCCCGACAAGCCAGTATCAGCCCCAGCATTTT. Residues: CASSPTSQYQPQHF.

The chain couples TRBV2 to TRBJ1-2, with 8 positions matching TRBD1. Germline V gene sequence: CDR1 SNHLY, CDR2 FYNNEI. Trimming removed 7 bases from V and 6 bases from J; junction bases left unmatched: 7. The CDR3 loop spans 13 amino acids. The CDR3: CASKDRAVHGYTF. The CDR3 DNA is TGTGCCAGCAAGGACAGGGCGGTACATGGCTACACCTTC.

This clone showed up just once. This chain connects TRBV7-9 to TRBJ2-1; 10 bases map to TRBD2. Germline loops: CDR1 SEHNR, CDR2 FQNEAQ (reference sequence). Trimming removed 2 bases from V and 6 bases from J; junction bases left unmatched: 16. The CDR3 covers 19 residues. CDR3 residues: CASSLTKSGRAGFRNEQFF. CDR3 nucleotides: TGTGCCAGCAGCTTAACGAAAAGCGGGAGGGCCGGTTTTCGCAATGAGCAGTTCTTC.

The genes are TRBV5-1 and TRBJ1-1; D unclear. The CDR3 runs 15 residues. Germline CDR1 SGHRS, CDR2 YFSETQ. With 2 bases removed from V and 1 base from J, the gap between germline ends came to 12 bases. This CDR3 reads CASSFQSQPNTEAFF. CDR3 nucleotide sequence: TGCGCCAGCAGCTTCCAATCACAGCCGAACACTGAAGCTTTCTTT.

The chain carries TRBV7-2 and TRBJ1-2; D not resolved. Germline CDR1 and CDR2: SGHTA and FQGNSA. V lost 1 base, J lost 5 bases, and 14 bases lay in between. CDR3 length: 15 residues. CDR3 region: CASSLGVTISYGYTF. CDR3 DNA: TGTGCCAGCAGCTTAGGAGTGACGATTTCGTATGGCTACACCTTC.

This rearrangement joins TRBV11-1 to TRBJ1-2; no reliable D call. Trimming shortened V by 3 bases and J by 1 base, and 6 bases separated the two germline ends. Germline V gene data show CDR1 as SGHAT and CDR2 as FQDESV (reference sequence). This CDR3 region has 13 residues. In nucleotides, the CDR3 is TGTGCCAGCAGCTTCGATAGTAACTATGGCTACACCTTC. The encoded protein is CASSFDSNYGYTF.

The rearrangement joins TRBV5-1 to TRBJ2-1, with no clear D. Germline loops: CDR1 SGHRS, CDR2 YFSETQ. CDR3 length: 14 residues. V gave up 0 bases and J gave up 8 bases, with 12 bases separating them. The CDR3 region is CASSLAVSLDEQFF. In nucleotides, the CDR3 is TGCGCCAGCAGCTTGGCCGTTAGCTTAGATGAGCAGTTCTTC. Full variable domain (missing parts from reference TRBV5-1 and TRBJ2-1): KAGVTQTPRYLIKTRGQQVTLSCSPISGHRSVSWYQQTPGQGLQFLFEYFSETQRNKGNFPGRFSGRQFSNSRSEMNVSTLELGDSALYLCASSLAVSLDEQFFGPGTRLTVL.

The V gene is TRBV2, the J gene TRBJ2-7, with 12 bases fitting TRBD2. V was pared by 4 bases and J by 9 bases, with 7 bases of the junction left unmatched. The CDR3 extends over 14 amino acids. The V gene's germline CDR1 is SNHLY and CDR2 FYNNEI. The CDR3 reads CASSGLAGGGLQYF. CDR3 coding DNA: TGTGCCAGCAGTGGTCTAGCGGGAGGGGGCTTGCAGTACTTC.

This chain connects TRBV6-4 to TRBJ2-2; D might be TRBD1 (5 bases). V was pared by 4 bases and J by 0 bases, with 12 bases between. Germline-derived CDR1 and CDR2 are MRHNA and SNTAGT. The CDR3 covers 16 residues. CDR3 in DNA: TGTGCCAGCAGTGTCAGGGCCAAAGCGAACACCGGGGAGCTGTTTTTT. Translated: CASSVRAKANTGELFF.

The V gene is TRBV5-1, the J gene TRBJ2-7; maybe TRBD2 (6 bases). CDR3 length equals 17 residues. V lost 0 bases and J 2 bases, leaving 18 bases between the germline ends. CDR1 and CDR2 (germline): SGHRS, YFSETQ. CDR3: CASSLATRGTATYEQYF. CDR3 sequence (DNA): TGCGCCAGCAGCTTGGCCACCCGCGGGACGGCCACCTACGAGCAGTACTTC.

Details on this clone: Other DNA sequences from this sample encode an identical CDR3 as well. V is TRBV7-9 and J is TRBJ2-7, with TRBD2 matching over 12 bases. Trimming took 5 bases from V and 2 from J; bases not matched to a gene: 1. The CDR3 has 14 residues. Germline V lookup: CDR1 SEHNR, CDR2 FQNEAQ (reference sequence). The chain's CDR3 is CASSRTSGAYEQYF. CDR3 coding DNA: TGTGCCAGCAGCAGGACTAGCGGGGCCTACGAGCAGTACTTC.